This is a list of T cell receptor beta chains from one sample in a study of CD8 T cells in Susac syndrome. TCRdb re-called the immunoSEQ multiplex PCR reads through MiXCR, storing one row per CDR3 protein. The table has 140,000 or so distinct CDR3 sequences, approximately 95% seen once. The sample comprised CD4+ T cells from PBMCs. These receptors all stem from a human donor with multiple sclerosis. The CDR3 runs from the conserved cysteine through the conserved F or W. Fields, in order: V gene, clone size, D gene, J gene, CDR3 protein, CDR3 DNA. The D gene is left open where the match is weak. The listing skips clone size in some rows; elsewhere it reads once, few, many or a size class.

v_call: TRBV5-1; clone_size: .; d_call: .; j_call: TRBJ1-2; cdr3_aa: CASGGRPEAQRGGYTF; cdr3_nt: TGCGCCAGTGGCGGGAGGCCGGAGGCTCAGAGGGGTGGCTACACCTTC
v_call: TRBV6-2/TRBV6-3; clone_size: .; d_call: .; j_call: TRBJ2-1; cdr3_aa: CASSNVGEQFF; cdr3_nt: TGTGCCAGCAGTAACGTGGGTGAGCAGTTCTTC
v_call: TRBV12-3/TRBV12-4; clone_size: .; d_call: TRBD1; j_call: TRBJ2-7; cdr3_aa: CASRDRGEQYF; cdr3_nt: TGTGCCAGCAGGGACAGGGGAGAGCAGTACTTC
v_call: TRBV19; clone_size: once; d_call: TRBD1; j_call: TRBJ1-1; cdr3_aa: CASSPSGDRGQAFF; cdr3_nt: TGTGCCAGTAGTCCCTCTGGGGACAGGGGACAAGCTTTCTTT
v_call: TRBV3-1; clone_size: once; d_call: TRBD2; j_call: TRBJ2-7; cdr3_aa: CASSQGTSGGPYEQYF; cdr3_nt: TGTGCCAGCAGCCAAGGGACTAGCGGGGGTCCCTACGAGCAGTACTTC
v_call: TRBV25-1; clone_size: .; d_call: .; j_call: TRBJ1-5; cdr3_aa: CASSEYTANQPQHF; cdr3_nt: TGTGCCAGCAGTGAATACACAGCTAATCAGCCCCAGCATTTT
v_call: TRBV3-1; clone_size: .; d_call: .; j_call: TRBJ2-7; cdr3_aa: CASSQNPGQAYEQYF; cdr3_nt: TGTGCCAGCAGCCAAAATCCGGGCCAAGCCTACGAGCAGTACTTC
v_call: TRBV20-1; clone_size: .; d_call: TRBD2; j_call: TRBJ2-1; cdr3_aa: CSANPGLAASYNEQFF; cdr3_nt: TGCAGTGCGAATCCGGGACTAGCGGCATCCTACAATGAGCAGTTCTTC
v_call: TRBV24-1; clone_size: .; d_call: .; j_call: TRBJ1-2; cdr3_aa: CATSDPGPLYGYTF; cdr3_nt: TGTGCCACCAGTGATCCTGGACCTTTGTATGGCTACACCTTC
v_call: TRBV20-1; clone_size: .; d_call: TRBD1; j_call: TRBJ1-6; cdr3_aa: CSAREGQGHNSPLHF; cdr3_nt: TGCAGTGCTAGGGAGGGACAGGGGCATAATTCACCCCTCCACTTT
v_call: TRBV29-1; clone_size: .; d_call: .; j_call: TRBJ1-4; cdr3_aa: CSVEGLRDEKLFF; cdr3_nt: TGCAGCGTCGAGGGGTTGAGGGATGAAAAACTGTTTTTT